The entry that follows covers one TCR beta chain sequence. Antigen: not known. Expressed TCRB transcripts were sequenced, since all the RNA that had been isolated was reverse transcribed. The method was immunoSEQ multiplex PCR; TCRdb's version includes in-frame clones alone and lacks a portion of them. The table lists hundreds of thousands of clones, about 15% of them singletons. The germline CDR1 and CDR2 sequences are SQVTM and ANQGSEA. Trimming left V 3 bases short and J 6 bases short, with 14 bases between. The CDR3 contains 14 residues. The sample belongs to a study of beta chain features in type 1 diabetes. General observations from the study: Compared with healthy donors, patients appeared to share more similar naive, central memory and regulatory TCRB repertoires. All four CD4+ subsets of Type 1 diabetes patients contained TCRB CDR3s that were moderately but significantly shorter.

The receptor's source is a man between 18 and 35 years old with type 1 diabetes. The sequenced sample was naive CD4+ T cells from blood. The chain employs TRBV29-1 and TRBJ1-4, with D unclear. CDR3 residues: CSVEKRRRDEKLFF. In DNA, the CDR3 is TGCAGCGTTGAGAAGAGGAGGCGGGATGAAAAACTGTTTTTT.